Listed below are T cell receptor beta chains from one sample, sequenced in a study of shared clonotypes between healthy human individuals. Profiling relied on immunoSEQ multiplex PCR, and the TCRdb table lists in-frame clones only, not all of them. The sample lists about 2.1 million clones, around 93% occurring once. Sequenced sample: naive CD8+ T cells from PBMCs. Receptors originate from a young man in good health. Some clones in this sample may be carry-over from other donors' samples. Each CDR3 is given with its conserved first and last residue. Fields, in order: CDR3 protein, J gene, V gene.

CASSPYGRTTQETQYF TRBJ2-5 TRBV5-4
CAISYGVGTNTQYF TRBJ2-3 TRBV10-3
CASSQELTGLYGYTF TRBJ1-2 TRBV4-3
CASSFLREVRRSNSYNEQFF TRBJ2-1 TRBV27
CATRQPAYEQYF TRBJ2-7 TRBV6-1
CASSISGASYEQYF TRBJ2-7 TRBV19
CASSVDRGLQPQHF TRBJ1-5 TRBV27
CASSPAGAGHYEQYF TRBJ2-7 TRBV7-9
CAVGTHNEQFF TRBJ2-1 TRBV15
CASNRGGNTEAFF TRBJ1-1 TRBV6-1
CAMDSERGNEQFF TRBJ2-1 TRBV30
CASSLNTNQPQHF TRBJ1-5 TRBV28
CASSLLRAGTGELFF TRBJ2-2 TRBV27
CASSWGQGNTEAFF TRBJ1-1 TRBV7-9
CASSVEWSSGPGNEQFF TRBJ2-1 TRBV9
CASSSGLAGTDTQYF TRBJ2-3 TRBV7-2
CSVVGIAYEQYF TRBJ2-7 TRBV29-1
CASSPGYEQYF TRBJ2-7 TRBV5-5
CASSLKRERWDTQYF TRBJ2-3 TRBV5-4
CASSGQGTGAGELFF TRBJ2-2 TRBV6-6
CASAATSGRGDEQYF TRBJ2-7 TRBV9
CSVLLPTGGGYGYTF TRBJ1-2 TRBV29-1
CASQPRQGIDEQFF TRBJ2-1 TRBV5-6
CASSPDYLGEQYF TRBJ2-7 TRBV27
CASSDRNPAYGYTF TRBJ1-2 TRBV27
CASSLDRSSSYEQYF TRBJ2-7 TRBV5-1
CASSPTRGNEQFF TRBJ2-1 TRBV27
CASSLFGTDTEAFF TRBJ1-1 TRBV27
CASSPPDGPETQYF TRBJ2-5 TRBV18
CASSWVGQGAGETQYF TRBJ2-5 TRBV5-1
CASSLLGAEQFF TRBJ2-1 TRBV7-9
CASSPPGGDRVSGNTIYF TRBJ1-3 TRBV7-6
CASSLISGSSYEQYF TRBJ2-7 TRBV7-2
CASSPPGTGFGQYF TRBJ2-7 TRBV4-1
CASSLGTNTEAFF TRBJ1-1 TRBV11-2
CASREGTGNSNQPQHF TRBJ1-5 TRBV19
CASSFRGWLAGGPTPSEQYF TRBJ2-7 TRBV11-3
CASSYTLLGFTDTQYF TRBJ2-3 TRBV6-5
CASSVSGRPNYGYTF TRBJ1-2 TRBV9
CASSYSGQGAPNEQYF TRBJ2-7 TRBV6-5
CASSAGGRGSNEQFF TRBJ2-1 TRBV9
CASSIDTGTDTQYF TRBJ2-3 TRBV19
CASSLVRQGSNTGELFF TRBJ2-2 TRBV7-3
CASSLQGRSEQYF TRBJ2-7 TRBV7-3
CASSLGLAVYEQYF TRBJ2-7 TRBV5-4
CASSHPAGGSYEQYF TRBJ2-7 TRBV4-1
CASSLVGRDTGELFF TRBJ2-2 TRBV11-2
CASSERSRTEAFF TRBJ1-1 TRBV2